This T cell receptor beta chain was identified in a study of T cell changes during pregnancy in multiple sclerosis. Between the trimmed V and J ends, which lost 0 bases and 6 bases, there was a span of 9 bases. Germline CDR1 reads SSHAT; CDR2 reads FNYEAQ (reference sequence). This CDR3 has 14 residues. Sequencing was performed with immunoSEQ multiplex PCR; in TCRdb, only in-frame clones are kept and a portion is missing. The sample lists 40,000 to 45,000 clones; 75% to 90% were seen once. The clonotype was recovered from a female donor with multiple sclerosis, enrolled in a pregnancy study. The chain has TRBV7-7 and TRBJ2-1; maybe TRBD2 (5 bases). Sequences were derived from CD4+ T cells from peripheral blood mononuclear cells, sampled in the first trimester of pregnancy. The CDR3 protein is CASSLAGEANEQFF. For the CDR3, the DNA is TGTGCCAGCAGCTTAGCGGGAGAAGCCAATGAGCAGTTCTTC. The full variable domain, completed using reference TRBV7-7 and TRBJ2-1, is GAGVSQSPRYKVTKRGQDVTLRCDPISSHATLYWYQQALGQGPEFLTYFNYEAQPDKSGLPSDRFSAERPEGSISTLTIQRTEQRDSAMYRCASSLAGEANEQFFGPGTRLTVL.